Following are 18 T cell receptor beta chains from one sample sequenced in a study of blood T cell repertoires in COVID-19. Assay used: immunoSEQ multiplex PCR; TCRdb lists only in-frame clones, some missing. The sample consists of more than 90,000 clones, 82% of them appearing once. Specimen: peripheral blood. These receptors all come from a man older than 75 with acute or convalescent COVID-19.

The V call is TRBV5-4, the J call TRBJ2-5; 9 bases agree with TRBD2. V shed 1 base and J 1 base; nucleotides not matched to a gene: 2. The CDR3 is 15 residues long. Germline V gene sequence: CDR1 SGHNT, CDR2 YYREEE (reference sequence). CDR3 in amino acids: CASSLTSGSQETQYF. The CDR3 DNA reads TGTGCCAGCAGCTTGACTAGCGGGTCCCAAGAGACCCAGTACTTC.

This clone was found once. This chain connects TRBV5-1 to TRBJ2-7; 7 nucleotides line up with TRBD1. V lost 4 bases to trimming and J lost 4 bases; unmatched junction nucleotides: 8. This CDR3 has 14 residues. Germline assignment: CDR1 SGHRS and CDR2 YFSETQ. The CDR3: CASSPWTGPYEQYF. The CDR3 nucleotides read TGCGCCAGCAGCCCTTGGACAGGACCTTACGAGCAGTACTTC.

The genes are TRBV5-1 and TRBJ2-3; 7 nucleotides align to TRBD1. Germline CDR1 is SGHRS and CDR2 is YFSETQ. The V and J ends lost 5 bases and 4 bases, in that order; junction bases with no gene match: 10. The CDR3 has 15 residues. Here the CDR3 reads CASRNTGDRSDTQYF. The CDR3 DNA follows: TGCGCCAGCAGAAATACAGGGGATAGGTCAGATACGCAGTATTTT.

The chain has TRBV30 and TRBJ1-4, with D possibly matching TRBD1 (6 bases). Trimming took 4 bases from V and 8 from J, leaving 26 bases between them. This CDR3 has 17 amino acids. CDR1 GTSNPN and CDR2 SVGIG come from the germline V gene (reference sequence). The CDR3 region has the DNA TGTGCCTGGACCGGAGGGGGGGACCTTTGGGGAACCGAAAAACTGTTTTTT. It specifies CAWTGGGDLWGTEKLFF.

The chain employs TRBV5-4 and TRBJ2-1; tentative D call: TRBD2 (5 bases). V lost 1 base to trimming and J lost 9 bases, with 20 bases between them. CDR1 is SGHNT and CDR2 is YYREEE in the germline V gene (reference sequence). This CDR3 spans 16 amino acids. The DNA for the CDR3 is TGTGCCAGCAGCTTGAAGCGTGGAGGATTCGAAGGTGAGCAGTTCTTC. Amino acids: CASSLKRGGFEGEQFF.

This rearrangement joins TRBV19 to TRBJ2-7; possibly TRBD1 for D (5 bases). The V gene's germline CDR1 is LNHDA and CDR2 SQIVND (reference sequence). V was shortened by 5 bases and J by 5 bases, with 16 bases between the two germline ends. The CDR3 sequence is 14 residues long. The CDR3 protein is CASSEQGGTNEQYF. For the CDR3, the DNA is TGTGCCAGTAGTGAGCAGGGCGGCACGAACGAGCAGTACTTC.

V is TRBV11-3 and J is TRBJ2-7; TRBD1 matches at 10 bases. The ends lost 7 bases at V and 2 bases at J; junction bases unmatched: 5. The germline V gene has CDR1 SGHNT and CDR2 YENEEA. CDR3 length: 14 residues. In DNA, the CDR3 is TGTGCCAGCATTGGACAGGGGGTAGCCTACGAGCAGTACTTC. This gives the protein CASIGQGVAYEQYF.

CDR3 sequence reads: CASSVGGANQPQHF. CDR3 nucleotide sequence: TGTGCCAGCAGCGTAGGGGGAGCCAATCAGCCCCAGCATTTT. The genes are TRBV9 and TRBJ1-5, with no clear D. V was trimmed by 0 bases and J by 3 bases, leaving 7 bases between them. Germline-derived CDR1 and CDR2 are SGDLS and YYNGEE. The CDR3 covers 14 residues.

In its sample, this clone was seen a few times. The rearrangement links TRBV29-1 to TRBJ1-4; TRBD1 matches at 9 bases. Per the germline V gene, CDR1 is SQVTM and CDR2 is ANQGSEA. V lost 4 bases, J lost 7 bases, and 4 bases stayed unmatched. CDR3 length equals 13 residues. The CDR3 nucleotides are TGCAGCGTTGCCGGGACAGGGAGTGAAAAACTGTTTTTT. Protein sequence: CSVAGTGSEKLFF.

V usage is TRBV28 and J usage is TRBJ2-3, with TRBD2 as a possible D gene (5 bases). V was cut by 6 bases and J by 4 bases, with 20 bases left in between. Germline CDR1 is MDHEN and CDR2 is SYDVKM. The CDR3 totals 16 residues. The CDR3 region has the DNA TGTGCCAGCAGACCCCATAGCGTAATGCGCCCAGATACGCAGTATTTT. Amino acid sequence: CASRPHSVMRPDTQYF.

V and J are TRBV9 and TRBJ2-3, with D perhaps matching TRBD2 (5 bases). There are 17 residues in the CDR3. CDR1 is SGDLS, CDR2 YYNGEE, per germline. V gave up 3 bases and J gave up 2 bases, with 19 bases separating them. The CDR3 reads CASSARGSSPDTDTQYF. The CDR3 nucleotides read TGTGCCAGCAGCGCCCGGGGTAGCTCCCCTGACACAGATACGCAGTATTTT.

The sample holds one count of this clone. This chain links TRBV5-1 with TRBJ1-4, with 7 bases fitting TRBD1. Germline CDR1 reads SGHRS; CDR2 reads YFSETQ. CDR3 size: 14 residues. Unmatched junction bases numbered 7, after V lost 4 bases and J lost 7 bases. Here the CDR3 reads CASSRGTESEKLFF. The CDR3 DNA reads as TGCGCCAGCAGCAGGGGGACAGAAAGTGAAAAACTGTTTTTT.

CDR3 protein: CASSQLVYGYTF. Here the CDR3 DNA reads TGTGCCAGCAGCCAACTAGTCTATGGCTACACCTTC. The J gene is TRBJ1-2, the V gene TRBV11-2; D gene ambiguous. Trimming removed 5 bases from V and 4 bases from J, with 8 bases in between. The CDR3 sequence is 12 residues long. Germline loops: CDR1 SGHAT, CDR2 FQNNGV. The whole variable domain, filled in from reference TRBV11-2 and TRBJ1-2, reads EAGVAQSPRYKIIEKRQSVAFWCNPISGHATLYWYQQILGQGPKLLIQFQNNGVVDDSQLPKDRFSAERLKGVDSTLKIQPAKLEDSAVYLCASSQLVYGYTFGSGTRLTVV.

This clone was picked up a small number of times. The rearrangement links TRBV9 to TRBJ1-2; D perhaps matches TRBD1 (5 bases). From germline, CDR1 is SGDLS and CDR2 YYNGEE. The CDR3 extends over 13 amino acids. Trimming took off 4 bases at V and 4 bases at J, with 11 bases between the two ends. The CDR3 loop reads CASSPRTTYGYTF. The CDR3 DNA follows: TGTGCCAGCAGCCCCCGGACAACCTATGGCTACACCTTC.

A few counts support this clone. This sequence joins TRBV6-5 and TRBJ1-5, with 8 bases that match TRBD1. V lost 6 bases to trimming and J lost 7 bases; unmatched junction nucleotides: 8. CDR3 size: 14 residues. The germline CDR1 and CDR2 sequences are MNHEY and SVGAGI. CDR3 residues: CASSHQGAEQPQHF. CDR3 nucleotide sequence: TGTGCCAGCAGCCACCAGGGGGCAGAACAGCCCCAGCATTTT.

The V and J genes are TRBV6-5 and TRBJ1-6, with TRBD1 matching 7 bases. Germline CDR1 is MNHEY and CDR2 is SVGAGI. This CDR3 spans 13 amino acids. V was pared by 5 bases and J by 9 bases, with 4 bases of the junction left unmatched. The CDR3 nucleotides read TGTGCCAGCAGTAACAGGGGTTTTTCACCCCTCCACTTT. It specifies CASSNRGFSPLHF.

The rearrangement links TRBV6-5 to TRBJ2-5; 10 bases line up with TRBD2. Trimming at V came to 2 bases and at J to 5 bases, leaving 5 bases not matched to a gene. Germline-derived CDR1 and CDR2 are MNHEY and SVGAGI. The CDR3 extends over 15 amino acids. The CDR3 is CASSYQLAGRETQYF. The CDR3 DNA sequence: TGTGCCAGCAGTTACCAACTAGCGGGACGGGAGACCCAGTACTTC.

The gene calls are TRBV15 and TRBJ1-5, with 9 positions matching TRBD1. Unmatched junction bases numbered 4, after V lost 3 bases and J lost 4 bases. Germline loops: CDR1 LNHNV, CDR2 YYDKDF (reference sequence). CDR3 size: 15 residues. Here the CDR3 reads CATSSTGQGNQPQHF. CDR3 sequence (DNA): TGTGCCACCAGCAGCACCGGACAGGGGAATCAGCCCCAGCATTTT.